This entry lists 32 T cell receptor beta chains sequenced from one sample in a study of blood T cell repertoires in COVID-19. The assay was immunoSEQ multiplex PCR, and TCRdb's table has in-frame clones only and misses some. This table has around 320,000 clones, 85% to 90% appearing once. Sequenced sample: PBMCs or T cells enriched from blood (not recorded which). The receptors here all came from a young woman with acute COVID-19.

The rearrangement joins TRBV6-5 to TRBJ1-2, with a tentative D call TRBD1 (6 bases). Germline V lookup: CDR1 MNHEY, CDR2 SVGAGI. This CDR3 contains 13 residues. CDR3 nucleotides: TGTGCACGAGGGACAACCACTAACTATGGCTACACCTTC. Translating it yields CARGTTTNYGYTF.

The CDR3 protein is CASSVAGRGQNTEAFF. The CDR3 DNA sequence: TGTGCCAGCAGCGTAGCTGGGAGGGGTCAGAACACTGAAGCTTTCTTT. J is TRBJ1-1 and V is TRBV9; D possibly corresponds to TRBD1 (5 bases). The CDR3 runs to 16 residues. Germline V lookup: CDR1 SGDLS, CDR2 YYNGEE. V was cut by 0 bases and J by 1 base, with 13 bases left in between.

The V and J genes are TRBV19 and TRBJ2-1; 12 bases line up with TRBD2. Trimming removed 2 bases from V and 0 bases from J; junction bases left unmatched: 2. The CDR3 length is 17 residues. From germline, CDR1 is LNHDA and CDR2 SQIVND (reference sequence). The CDR3 region has the DNA TGTGCCAGTAGTATAACTAGCGGGAGGTTCTCCTACAATGAGCAGTTCTTC. Its translation: CASSITSGRFSYNEQFF.

The chain combines TRBV6-5 with TRBJ1-1; a weak D match, TRBD1 (6 bases). The V gene lost 0 bases and the J gene lost 5 bases, with 13 bases spanning the gap. Looked up from germline, CDR1 is MNHEY and CDR2 is SVGAGI. The CDR3 loop spans 15 amino acids. CDR3 sequence (DNA): TGTGCCAGCAGTTACTCGGGGGCCCCGAGGACTGAAGCTTTCTTT. Translating gives CASSYSGAPRTEAFF.

V gene TRBV19 combines with J gene TRBJ1-4; 8 bases fit TRBD1. The V gene's germline CDR1 is LNHDA and CDR2 SQIVND (reference sequence). V gave up 6 bases and J gave up 4 bases; unmatched junction bases: 7. The CDR3 covers 15 residues. CDR3 protein: CASRLRTGINEKLFF. CDR3 nucleotide sequence: TGTGCCAGTAGACTCAGGACAGGGATTAATGAAAAACTGTTTTTT. The variable domain in full, with the rest retrieved from reference TRBV19 and TRBJ1-4, is DGGITQSPKYLFRKEGQNVTLSCEQNLNHDAMYWYRQDPGQGLRLIYYSQIVNDFQKGDIAEGYSVSREKKESFPLTVTSAQKNPTAFYLCASRLRTGINEKLFFGSGTQLSVL.

The sample holds a few counts of this clone. The gene calls are TRBV4-1 and TRBJ2-7; TRBD2 aligns across 7 bases. CDR3 length: 15 residues. V lost 3 bases and J lost 4; bases outside the gene matches: 9. Germline V gene lookup returns CDR1 MGHRA and CDR2 YSYEKL. The CDR3: CASSQRELAEYEQYF. The CDR3, as DNA: TGCGCCAGCAGCCAGAGGGAGCTAGCGGAATACGAGCAGTACTTC.

The CDR3: CASSQTGQTYGYTF. CDR3 sequence (DNA): TGTGCCAGCAGCCAGACAGGACAGACCTATGGCTACACCTTC. The rearrangement uses TRBV7-9 and TRBJ1-2; tentative D call: TRBD1 (6 bases). CDR1 and CDR2 from the germline V gene are SEHNR and FQNEAQ (reference sequence). The length of the CDR3 is 14 residues. With 5 bases removed from V and 4 bases from J, the gap between germline ends came to 14 bases.

This chain uses TRBV11-2 with TRBJ2-1; TRBD2 agrees at 14 bases. Germline V gives CDR1 SGHAT, CDR2 FQNNGV. This CDR3 is 16 amino acids long. Germline trimming cut 2 bases from V and 9 bases from J; bases unmatched to any gene: 6. The CDR3: CASSLNGGLAGVEQFF. For the CDR3, the DNA is TGTGCCAGCAGCTTAAACGGGGGACTAGCGGGAGTTGAGCAGTTCTTC.

V usage is TRBV7-6 and J usage is TRBJ1-5; D is perhaps TRBD1 (5 bases). Per the germline V gene, CDR1 is SGHVS and CDR2 is FNYEAQ. V was cut by 5 bases and J by 1 base, with 9 bases left in between. This CDR3 has 14 amino acids. The CDR3 here is CASSQRGSNQPQHF. CDR3 bases: TGTGCCAGCAGCCAACGGGGGAGCAATCAGCCCCAGCATTTT.

A word on this clone: The same CDR3 can be traced to other DNA sequences in this sample. This chain uses TRBV27 with TRBJ1-4, with unresolved D. With 8 bases removed from V and 0 bases from J, the gap between germline ends came to 10 bases. The CDR3 has 14 residues. Germline V gene lookup returns CDR1 MNHEY and CDR2 SMNVEV (reference sequence). The CDR3 loop reads CASSPRATNEKLFF. As DNA, the CDR3 is TGTGCCAGCTCCCCGAGAGCAACTAATGAAAAACTGTTTTTT.

This chain uses TRBV30 with TRBJ2-1, with D possibly being TRBD1 (6 bases). Looked up from germline, CDR1 is GTSNPN and CDR2 is SVGIG (reference sequence). The germline V and J ends were trimmed by 0 bases and 6 bases, with 12 bases remaining between them. The CDR3 is 14 amino acids. The CDR3 sequence is CAWSVRGQTNEQFF. The CDR3 DNA sequence: TGTGCCTGGAGTGTACGAGGACAGACCAATGAGCAGTTCTTC.

The chain combines TRBV20-1 with TRBJ1-1; 10 bases agree with TRBD1. With 6 bases clipped from V and 4 bases from J, the junction kept 5 bases outside the gene matches. Germline V CDR1 and CDR2: DFQATT, SNEGSKA (reference sequence). The CDR3 spans 13 residues. The CDR3 nucleotides read TGCAGTGCGAGTGGACAGGGGGGCACTGAAGCTTTCTTT. Its protein product is CSASGQGGTEAFF.

The chain has TRBV7-9 and TRBJ2-1; 8 bases map to TRBD2. V lost 1 base and J lost 2; bases outside the gene matches: 1. Germline CDR1 is SEHNR and CDR2 is FQNEAQ (reference sequence). The CDR3 totals 15 residues. The chain's CDR3 is CASSLDGRAYNEQFF. CDR3 bases: TGTGCCAGCAGCTTAGACGGGAGGGCCTACAATGAGCAGTTCTTC.

This chain joins TRBV28 and TRBJ1-2; the match to TRBD1 covers 10 bases. This CDR3 is 15 amino acids long. Germline CDR1 MDHEN, CDR2 SYDVKM. V shed 7 bases and J 4 bases; nucleotides not matched to a gene: 9. DNA of the CDR3: TGTGCCAGCACCACCGGGACAGGGGCTGTCTATGGCTACACCTTC. This translates into CASTTGTGAVYGYTF.

This clone was counted once. This chain links TRBV5-1 with TRBJ1-4; no firm D call. From germline, CDR1 is SGHRS and CDR2 YFSETQ. This CDR3 comprises 15 residues. The germline V and J ends were trimmed by 1 base and 3 bases, with 10 bases remaining between them. In DNA form, the CDR3 reads TGCGCCAGCAGCTTGCTCAGTTTTTCTAATGAAAAACTGTTTTTT. Protein: CASSLLSFSNEKLFF. The entire variable domain, with the rest obtained from reference TRBV5-1 and TRBJ1-4, is as follows: KAGVTQTPRYLIKTRGQQVTLSCSPISGHRSVSWYQQTPGQGLQFLFEYFSETQRNKGNFPGRFSGRQFSNSRSEMNVSTLELGDSALYLCASSLLSFSNEKLFFGSGTQLSVL.

This clone was detected only a few times. The chain has TRBV5-1 and TRBJ2-7; 14 positions agree with TRBD2. The CDR3 runs to 17 residues. Losses at the gene ends were 0 bases for V and 7 bases for J; bases not matched to a gene: 9. Germline loops: CDR1 SGHRS, CDR2 YFSETQ. The CDR3 DNA reads TGCGCCAGCAGCTTGGGTTCCGCGACTAGCGGGAGGGGGGAGCAGTACTTC. As protein: CASSLGSATSGRGEQYF.

V gene TRBV10-2 combines with J gene TRBJ2-2, with D possibly TRBD2 on 6 matching bases. This CDR3 is built from 15 residues. Germline V gene data show CDR1 as WSHSY and CDR2 as SAAADI. V gave up 4 bases and J gave up 1 base, with 10 bases separating them. CDR3 nucleotides: TGCGCCAGCAGTGGTACTAGCTGGAACACCGGGGAGCTGTTTTTT. Amino acid sequence: CASSGTSWNTGELFF.

The gene calls are TRBV28 and TRBJ1-1, with D perhaps matching TRBD1 (5 bases). The V end lost 8 bases, the J end lost 4 bases, and 20 bases lay between the germline ends. Germline CDR1 MDHEN, CDR2 SYDVKM. The CDR3 length is 15 residues. The CDR3 is CASGAPGHSGTEAFF. The DNA of the CDR3 is TGTGCCAGCGGGGCTCCAGGGCATTCGGGCACTGAAGCTTTCTTT. Looking up the rest from reference TRBV28 and TRBJ1-1 gives the full variable domain: DVKVTQSSRYLVKRTGEKVFLECVQDMDHENMFWYRQDPGLGLRLIYFSYDVKMKEKGDIPEGYSVSREKKERFSLILESASTNQTSMYLCASGAPGHSGTEAFFGQGTRLTVV.

The chain has TRBV10-3 and TRBJ2-1; 13 bases agree with TRBD2. J gave up 8 bases and V 3 bases, and 7 bases lay outside the gene matches. CDR1 is ENHRY, CDR2 SYGVKD, per germline. The CDR3 loop spans 16 amino acids. The CDR3 protein is CAISDPGLAGADEQFF. The CDR3 nucleotides are TGTGCCATCAGTGATCCTGGACTAGCGGGAGCGGATGAGCAGTTCTTC.

The sample holds one count of this clone. The chain employs TRBV3-1 (or the pseudogene TRBV3-2) and TRBJ2-1; TRBD2 is a possible D gene (6 bases). CDR3 length equals 12 residues. Germline CDR1 is LGHDT and CDR2 is YNNKEL (reference sequence). Trimming cost V 4 bases and J 14 bases, with 15 bases left between them. Written as DNA, the CDR3 is TGTGCCAGCAGCCCGGGAGTCGGGAAGGAGTTCTTC. This gives the protein CASSPGVGKEFF.

The genes are TRBV5-1 and TRBJ1-2; the D gene is possibly TRBD1 (6 bases). Trimming took off 4 bases at V and 8 bases at J, with 18 bases between the two ends. Germline CDR1 reads SGHRS; CDR2 reads YFSETQ. CDR3 size: 14 residues. The chain's CDR3 is CASSDPQGSGGYTF. The CDR3 DNA sequence: TGCGCCAGCAGCGACCCACAGGGATCAGGAGGCTACACCTTC. The full variable domain, its missing parts supplied by reference TRBV5-1 and TRBJ1-2, is KAGVTQTPRYLIKTRGQQVTLSCSPISGHRSVSWYQQTPGQGLQFLFEYFSETQRNKGNFPGRFSGRQFSNSRSEMNVSTLELGDSALYLCASSDPQGSGGYTFGSGTRLTVV.

The chain uses TRBV3-1 (or the pseudogene TRBV3-2) and TRBJ1-1, with D possibly matching TRBD1 (6 bases). V was trimmed by 0 bases and J by 2 bases, leaving 7 bases between them. Per the germline V gene, CDR1 is LGHDT and CDR2 is YNNKEL (reference sequence). This CDR3 comprises 14 residues. CDR3 DNA: TGTGCCAGCAGCCAAGAGGGGGCAAACACTGAAGCTTTCTTT. It yields the protein CASSQEGANTEAFF.

This chain joins TRBV27 and TRBJ2-5, with TRBD2 identical over 12 bases. The germline V gene has CDR1 MNHEY and CDR2 SMNVEV (reference sequence). The CDR3 consists of 15 residues. Unmatched junction bases numbered 4, after V lost 4 bases and J lost 4 bases. CDR3 amino acids: CASSSSGRAPETQYF. The CDR3 DNA reads as TGTGCCAGCAGTTCTAGCGGGAGGGCCCCAGAGACCCAGTACTTC.

The chain links TRBV5-8 to TRBJ1-5; possibly TRBD1 for D (5 bases). Trimming took 4 bases from V and 0 from J, leaving 8 bases between them. The CDR3 sequence is 14 residues long. Per germline, CDR1 SGHTS and CDR2 YDEGEE. The CDR3, as DNA: TGTGCCAGCAGCAAGGGACTTAGCAATCAGCCCCAGCATTTT. Protein sequence: CASSKGLSNQPQHF.

This chain links TRBV15 with TRBJ2-7; 8 bases agree with TRBD1. CDR3 length: 17 amino acids. V dropped 3 bases and J dropped 1; count of bases not matched to a gene: 11. Germline V gene data show CDR1 as LNHNV and CDR2 as YYDKDF (reference sequence). CDR3 residues: CATSRIGQGPKSYEQYF. CDR3 DNA sequence: TGTGCCACCAGCAGGATTGGACAGGGCCCGAAATCCTACGAGCAGTACTTC.

Written as DNA, the CDR3 is TGCGCCAGCAGACAAGCGGGAGTTGTCTACGAGCAGTACTTC. Its protein is CASRQAGVVYEQYF. The chain has TRBV5-1 and TRBJ2-7; TRBD2 matches 8 bases. The germline CDR1 and CDR2 sequences are SGHRS and YFSETQ. This CDR3 comprises 14 residues. V shed 5 bases, J shed 3 bases, and the junction held 7 bases outside the gene matches. Filled out from reference TRBV5-1 and TRBJ2-7, the complete variable domain reads KAGVTQTPRYLIKTRGQQVTLSCSPISGHRSVSWYQQTPGQGLQFLFEYFSETQRNKGNFPGRFSGRQFSNSRSEMNVSTLELGDSALYLCASRQAGVVYEQYFGPGTRLTVT.

CDR3 residues: CASSKEAGSTEAFF. CDR3 in DNA: TGTGCCAGCAGCAAAGAGGCGGGGAGCACTGAAGCTTTCTTT. The V and J genes are TRBV21-1 and TRBJ1-1. TRBV21-1 is a documented pseudogene. There are 14 residues in the CDR3.

The CDR3 here is CASSQEGTGVLAGAPTSTYF. The CDR3 DNA follows: TGTGCCAGCAGCCAAGAGGGGACGGGGGTTTTAGCGGGAGCTCCTACGAGCACGTACTTC. The chain links TRBV14 to TRBJ2-7; 9 bases are shared with TRBD2. Germline lookup yields CDR1 SGHDN and CDR2 FVKESK. The length of the CDR3 is 20 residues. The V segment lost 0 bases and the J segment 12 bases; nucleotides outside the gene matches: 27.

This clone has a handful of counts. J is TRBJ2-7 and V is TRBV29-1, with 7 bases that match TRBD1. Germline V gene sequence: CDR1 SQVTM, CDR2 ANQGSEA. V trimming: 5 bases; J trimming: 0 bases; junction bases outside the gene matches: 4. The CDR3 extends over 13 amino acids. The CDR3 protein is CSVSGQSSYEQYF. The CDR3 region has the DNA TGCAGCGTTTCGGGACAGAGCTCCTACGAGCAGTACTTC.

This clone was observed a few times. This chain joins TRBV19 and TRBJ1-5; D is possibly TRBD1 (5 bases). The CDR3 extends over 13 amino acids. From germline, CDR1 is LNHDA and CDR2 SQIVND (reference sequence). The V and J ends lost 7 bases and 9 bases respectively, with 16 bases between them. This chain's CDR3 is CASTPGGPGPQHF. DNA of the CDR3: TGTGCCAGTACCCCGGGGGGACCAGGGCCCCAGCATTTT.

Details on this clone: An end of the junction does not agree with germline; a read error may underlie this. The DNA for the CDR3 is TGTGCTAGCAGCTTAGGGGCGGGTGAACAAGAGACCCAGTACTTC. The encoded protein is CASSLGAGEQETQYF. The V and J genes are TRBV7-7 and TRBJ2-5; D is perhaps TRBD1 or TRBD2 (5 bases each). Germline CDR1 and CDR2: SSHAT and FNYEAQ (reference sequence). CDR3 length: 15 residues.

The V call is TRBV2, the J call TRBJ1-1; D perhaps matches TRBD1 (5 bases). The CDR3 consists of 13 residues. Per the germline V gene, CDR1 is SNHLY and CDR2 is FYNNEI. V lost 6 bases, J lost 4 bases, and 12 bases lay in between. The CDR3 spells CASSSGFGTEAFF. CDR3 DNA: TGTGCCAGCAGCTCAGGGTTCGGCACTGAAGCTTTCTTT.